The source of this T cell receptor beta chain is a study of identical twins. There were only healthy Caucasians among the donors. The V segment lost 0 bases and the J segment 9 bases; nucleotides outside the gene matches: 8. The CDR3 contains 15 residues. The germline V gene has CDR1 SGHNT and CDR2 YYREEE (reference sequence). A single record per CDR3 protein comes from TCRdb applying MiXCR to the 5' RACE reads. Seen here are some 900,000 distinct CDR3 sequences, roughly 12% observed once, and the top ten hold about 1.5%. Study results and limitations: Weaker excess twin sharing was seen among beta out-of-frame sequences.

Only a few counts were recorded for this clonotype. Antigen specificity is unknown. These data also featured in a second study, about yellow fever vaccine responses in identical twins.

This clonotype was obtained from a woman between 18 and 30 years old in good health. The rearrangement uses TRBV5-4 and TRBJ2-1, with 8 bases matching TRBD2. The sequenced sample was PBMCs. The CDR3 nucleotides read TGTGCCAGCAGCTTGGGGGGACTAGAGGGCATTGAGCAGTTCTTC. Residues: CASSLGGLEGIEQFF. Together with reference TRBV5-4 and TRBJ2-1, the CDR3 gives the full variable domain: ETGVTQSPTHLIKTRGQQVTLRCSSQSGHNTVSWYQQALGQGPQFIFQYYREEENGRGNFPPRFSGLQFPNYSSELNVNALELDDSALYLCASSLGGLEGIEQFFGPGTRLTVL.